A selection of T cell receptor beta chains follows, all from one sample in a study of shared clonotypes between healthy human individuals. Profiled with immunoSEQ multiplex PCR; TCRdb holds only in-frame clones, not every one. The data contain about 2 million clones, 85% to 95% of them seen just once; the ten biggest clones take up roughly 1.2%. Sequencing used naive CD8+ T cells sorted from blood. The receptors come from a young man in good health. CDR3s include the opening cysteine and the closing phenylalanine or tryptophan. D genes are given only for firm matches.

CDR3nt: TGTGCCAGCAGTCCCGGACTAGCGCACGAGCAGTACTTC; CDR3aa: CASSPGLAHEQYF; v_gene: TRBV27; j_gene: TRBJ2-7; d_gene: TRBD2
CDR3nt: TGTGCCAGCAGCTTAGGGGGGGCCGTGCCCTACAATGAGCAGTTCTTC; CDR3aa: CASSLGGAVPYNEQFF; v_gene: TRBV11-2; j_gene: TRBJ2-1; d_gene: .
CDR3nt: TGTGCCAGCAGCTTTTCGGAAATAGCGGGGGGTTCCTACGAGCAGTACTTC; CDR3aa: CASSFSEIAGGSYEQYF; v_gene: TRBV7-2; j_gene: TRBJ2-7; d_gene: TRBD2
CDR3nt: TGCGCCAGCAGTGAGCGGGGTCTAGGCTCTGGAAACACCATATATTTT; CDR3aa: CASSERGLGSGNTIYF; v_gene: TRBV10-1; j_gene: TRBJ1-3; d_gene: .
CDR3nt: TGTGCCAGCAGACTCTGGGGGGGTTCGTCCTACGAGCAGTACTTC; CDR3aa: CASRLWGGSSYEQYF; v_gene: TRBV27; j_gene: TRBJ2-7; d_gene: TRBD2
CDR3nt: TGCGCCAGCAGCCAAGAAACGGGACAGGGGCCTTATAGCAATCAGCCCCAGCATTTT; CDR3aa: CASSQETGQGPYSNQPQHF; v_gene: TRBV4-1; j_gene: TRBJ1-5; d_gene: TRBD1
CDR3nt: TGTGCCAGCAGCCCAGACAGGGGTCATAATCCCTACGAGCAGTACTTC; CDR3aa: CASSPDRGHNPYEQYF; v_gene: TRBV5-5; j_gene: TRBJ2-7; d_gene: TRBD1
CDR3nt: TGTGCCAGCAGCTTAGCGCTAGCTCAAGGTCCCAACTACAATGAGCAGTTCTTC; CDR3aa: CASSLALAQGPNYNEQFF; v_gene: TRBV7-9; j_gene: TRBJ2-1; d_gene: .
CDR3nt: TGTGCCAGCAGGTCGGATGTAAGGAAAGAAAAACTGTTTTTT; CDR3aa: CASRSDVRKEKLFF; v_gene: TRBV5-5; j_gene: TRBJ1-4; d_gene: .
CDR3nt: TGTGCCAGCAGCGTAGGAGAAGAGACCCAGTACTTC; CDR3aa: CASSVGEETQYF; v_gene: TRBV9; j_gene: TRBJ2-5; d_gene: .
CDR3nt: TGTGCCAGCAGTGGCCCCCGGGACAGGTTCAATGAGCAGTTCTTC; CDR3aa: CASSGPRDRFNEQFF; v_gene: TRBV6-1; j_gene: TRBJ2-1; d_gene: TRBD1
CDR3nt: TGTGCCAGCAGTTTAATTAGCGGTGAAGCTTTCTTT; CDR3aa: CASSLISGEAFF; v_gene: TRBV28; j_gene: TRBJ1-1; d_gene: .
CDR3nt: TGCGCCAGCAGCCTCGTCCGGGACTCCTACGAGCAGTACTTC; CDR3aa: CASSLVRDSYEQYF; v_gene: TRBV4-1; j_gene: TRBJ2-7; d_gene: .